Detailed here is one TCR beta chain. The antigen is not known. The sample belongs to a study of blood T cells in healthy people across ages. The CDR3 loop spans 15 amino acids. V lost 8 bases, J lost 6 bases, and 8 bases stayed unmatched. Findings and caveats of the study: Diversity was higher, and naive CD4+ cells more numerous, in long-lived donors than in aged donors.

Primed by a sample-barcoded 5' primer and a J-beta primer mix, a second PCR proceeded for 7 to 11 cycles. One entry per CDR3 protein results from TCRdb running MiXCR on the 5' RACE reads. The data contain 1.8 million or so distinct CDR3 sequences, 39% of them singletons. The TCR originated in a human donor in good health. The chain employs TRBV12-3 or TRBV12-4 and TRBJ2-1; 12 bases are a match to TRBD2. The sample consisted of blood. For the CDR3, the DNA is TGTGCCAGCGGAAATCTAGCGGGAGGGCTCAATGAGCAGTTCTTC. Protein: CASGNLAGGLNEQFF.